This note documents a single T cell receptor beta chain sequence. Which antigen it targets is not known. No much larger clonotype is one base removed from it; base qualities were not supplied. CD8 naive samples were obtained by positive selection for CCR7 among CD45RO-negative cells, yielding a CD45RA+CCR7+ population from which TemRA cells were excluded. The donors were healthy, HIV-negative adults with no recently reported acute infections or vaccinations. Every donor was a Caucasian adult living in Nashville, Tennessee, USA. After blood collection by leukapheresis, PBMCs were isolated using Ficoll-Histopaque density gradient centrifugation and then cryopreserved in the vapor phase of liquid nitrogen. Analytical flow cytometry was used to check the purity and quantity of every magnetically sorted T cell population. Each sorted fraction had its genomic DNA isolated and then quantified by UV absorbance on a Nanodrop 2000c.

Using the deep immunoSEQ assay, multiplex PCR amplified TCR CDR3 regions from genomic DNA. Extracted genomic DNA from each cell subset was spread evenly across all wells of several immunoSEQ 96-well plates, with each plate serving as a replicate. Each replicate PCR for sorted subsets received 200 ng genomic DNA, equal to some 32,000 T cell genomes. Purified libraries were quantified with a Qubit 3.0 fluorometer, sized on a Bioanalyzer 2100, and re-quantified with the KAPA Library Quantification kit. A separate single-read 150-cycle Illumina NextSeq 550 flow cell was used to sequence each immunoSEQ 96-well plate. The authors' pipeline ran thus. Because the immunoSEQ output included only junctional sequences and no quality scores, the filtering could not be the same as the filtering used for full-length reads. To assign V/J genes and CDR3, sequences were annotated against IMGT germline references using PyIR, a Python wrapper for IgBLAST v1.9. Any read was removed if the V/J assignment was weak (E-value above 1e-6), the CDR3 was missing, or the read contained stop codons, out-of-frame junctions, or ambiguous translated residues. V3J clonotypes were defined by identical inferred V gene, J gene, and CDR3 amino acid sequence. Percentage overlap between repertoires was calculated by dividing the number of shared unique clonotypes by the size of the smaller repertoire. RTK rarefaction, the Chao1 estimator, and Recon v2.1 estimates of unobserved clonotypes were used to assess repertoire richness. OLGA was used to compute generation probabilities for all TCRbeta clonotypes that the gDNA method yielded from a few donors. In its TCRdb copy, this immuneACCESS table keeps in-frame sequences only and misses some clones. Where compared with another copy, unresolved V genes explain less than half of these, and the others have no known cause. That table is the source of V, J and clone size, and D and trimming were worked out from the DNA. Across this sample there are about 2.1 million clones, with 90% to 95% seen only once. Approximately 1.6% of the sample lies in the top ten.

The data are from a study of shared clonotypes between healthy human individuals (dated by TCRdb to between 2020 and 2021). Study-wide context: A few men and a couple of women, aged 18 to 49 years, made up the cohort. The study deeply sequenced blood TCR repertoires of about 5 healthy adults to estimate repertoire size and the extent of clonotype sharing between individuals. For each donor, CD4 naive and CD4 memory were each run on three plates, CD8 naive on two plates, and CD8 memory on one plate. Each donor's leukapheresis produced roughly between roughly 0.85 and 9.5 billion PBMCs. Different laboratories and diverse techniques were used to prepare libraries and sequence TCR repertoires, to increase sequencing depth and limit assay-specific biases. What the work shows at the level of the full study, not this receptor alone: Based on pairwise subsampling, the degree of clonotype sharing among donors was expected to be affected by sequencing depth. Across a handful of donors, approximately 4.6% of naive CD4, roughly 3.5% of naive CD8, under 2.5% of memory CD4, and 0.3% to 0.45% of memory CD8 clonotypes were shared. The small number of donors limited the genetic and exposure-history diversity represented. Incomplete sequencing was indicated by rarefaction of sorted-subset datasets, despite the large sequencing depth. Sampling was limited to blood, and TCR repertoires in tissue likely differ from TCR repertoires in blood. Compared with non-shared clonotypes, clonotypes shared by all four sorted-subset donors had higher generation probabilities. Naive subsets generally had larger estimated clonotype richness than memory subsets.

At the junction V is shortened by 4 bases and J by 0 bases, with 15 bases in between. The CDR3 goes from the cysteine to the phenylalanine over 16 residues. Only CDR3 DNA is held: 48 bases, read in frame from base 1. Via the germline V gene, CDR1 is SNHLY and CDR2 FYNNEI. Sequenced: naive CD8+ T cells from PBMCs. What the cell subset or site label conveys for this sample: CD45RA+CCR7+. This clonotype was obtained from a man younger than 35 in good health. Some clones in this sample may be carry-over from other donors' samples. This chain is built from TRBV2 and TRBJ1-2; TRBD1 is possibly the D segment (5 matching bases). The DNA reads as follows: TGTGCCAGCAGTGGACCTAAAGGGGAGCCTAACTATGGCTACACCTTC. Translated, it gives CASSGPKGEPNYGYTF. Extended through the reference TRBV2 and TRBJ1-2 proteins, this CDR3 yields the full variable domain: EPEVTQTPSHQVTQMGQEVILRCVPISNHLYFYWYRQILGQKVEFLVSFYNNEISEKSEIFDDQFSVERPDGSNFTLKIRSTKLEDSAMYFCASSGPKGEPNYGYTFGSGTRLTVV.